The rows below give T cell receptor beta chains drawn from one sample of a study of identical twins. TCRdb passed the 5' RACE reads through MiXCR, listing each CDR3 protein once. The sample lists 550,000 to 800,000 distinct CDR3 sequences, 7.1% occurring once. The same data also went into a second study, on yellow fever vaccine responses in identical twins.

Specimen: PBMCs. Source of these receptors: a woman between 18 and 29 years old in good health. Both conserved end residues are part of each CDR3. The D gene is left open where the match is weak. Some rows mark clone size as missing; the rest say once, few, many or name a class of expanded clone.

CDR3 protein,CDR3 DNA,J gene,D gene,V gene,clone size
CAISALGGLGNEQFF,TGTGCCATCAGTGCTCTGGGGGGCCTAGGCAATGAGCAGTTCTTC,TRBJ2-1,.,TRBV10-3,many
CASGRTSGYEQYF,TGTGCCAGCGGGAGGACTAGCGGTTACGAGCAGTACTTC,TRBJ2-7,TRBD2,TRBV2,.
CSVEYPYNEQFF,TGCAGCGTTGAGTACCCCTACAATGAGCAGTTCTTC,TRBJ2-1,.,TRBV29-1,few
CASSTPGTFYNEQFF,TGTGCCAGCAGCACCCCCGGGACTTTCTACAATGAGCAGTTCTTC,TRBJ2-1,.,TRBV5-5,.
CASSLVGTGPALAFF,TGTGCCAGCAGCTTGGTAGGCACAGGGCCCGCTTTAGCTTTCTTT,TRBJ1-1,.,TRBV7-2,.
CASRSGTSGSYNEQFF,TGTGCCAGCAGATCGGGGACTAGCGGCTCCTACAATGAGCAGTTCTTC,TRBJ2-1,TRBD2,TRBV7-9,.
CASNQDGTGDNEQFF,TGTGCCAGCAATCAGGACGGGACAGGGGATAATGAGCAGTTCTTC,TRBJ2-1,TRBD1,TRBV2,.
CASSLSVGPPTYEQYF,TGTGCCAGCAGCTTGTCTGTGGGACCCCCAACCTACGAGCAGTACTTC,TRBJ2-7,.,TRBV5-5,.
CASSPRAETNEKLFF,TGTGCCAGCAGCCCCCGGGCGGAAACTAATGAAAAACTGTTTTTT,TRBJ1-4,.,TRBV7-6,many
CASSLLTAEDNEQFF,TGCGCCAGCAGCTTGCTAACCGCGGAGGACAATGAGCAGTTCTTC,TRBJ2-1,.,TRBV5-1,many
CAGKPGFYGYTF,TGTGCCGGCAAGCCAGGATTCTATGGCTACACCTTC,TRBJ1-2,.,TRBV5-8,few